This record covers a single TCR beta chain. This clonotype has ten or more counts. The specificity of this receptor is unknown. No base quality information exists; no much larger clone differs at one position. CDR1 and CDR2, per the germline V gene (reference sequence), are MNHEY and SMNVEV. The junction carries 9 bases between V and J, which are trimmed by 3 bases and 6 bases respectively. Taken from cysteine to phenylalanine, the CDR3 has 13 residues. Only CDR3 DNA is held: 39 bases, read in frame from base 1. Amplification of TCR beta CDR3 regions was carried out from RNA transcripts. The TCR CDR3 was subjected to a first round of RT-PCR using the HTBI primer set and the Qiagen OneStep RT-PCR kit. A second multiplex PCR round built the libraries, followed by size selection and purification. Sequencing of the libraries was done on an Illumina HiSeq2000 using paired-end 100 bp reads. Processing in the source paper ran as follows. SOAPnuke was used to process the raw data, with reads discarded if the reads contained adapters or uncalled bases, had a mean Phred below 15, or lacked an exact constant-primer or identifier match. High-quality paired reads were merged using COPE v1.2.5, and each unique nucleotide sequence was defined as a clonotype. MiTCR v1.1 was used to align the clonotypes against IMGT TRBV, TRBD and TRBJ reference segments. The analysis was restricted to V-J combinations with a frequency above 0.0001, which together covered over 99% of the repertoires. The TCS score was defined as F50 (clonal expansion) divided by E x V (chaos), with BLOSUM62-based TCRdist calculated between CDR3 peptides within each V-J. Welch's t-statistics and random forest reduced approximately 520 V-J features to 10 to 15, which were used in a naive Bayes classifier (R e1071). TCRdb redid the processing of the public reads, applying fastp at Q25 and MiXCR, and retained in-frame beta chains. Entries that share a CDR3 protein sequence are merged under the most common genes and DNA. The V and J calls reflect TCRdb's pipeline rather than the authors' work. The sample table shows about 500,000 distinct CDR3 sequences, and roughly a sixth are seen once. Approximately 16% of the sample is held by the ten biggest clonotypes.

This entry is derived from a study of T cells in Graves' hyperthyroidism and ophthalmopathy (dated 2019 in TCRdb). For the study in its entirety: Peripheral blood was sampled at the time of initial diagnosis, prior to any treatment. To identify TCR V-J signatures that set the groups apart, the researchers used a discovery cohort of approximately 98 patients, made up of about 44 with Graves' ophthalmopathy and 57 with stable Graves' hyperthyroidism. Whether ophthalmopathy could be predicted prospectively was tested in an independent validation cohort made up of approximately 19 hyperthyroidism patients plus 17 patients who later progressed to ophthalmopathy. The roughly 91 discovery patients were randomly divided into training and test sets at a 7:3 ratio. In over five Graves' hyperthyroidism patients, the study also compared T-cell repertoires from thyroid tissue with T-cell repertoires from blood. After sampling, hyperthyroidism patients received methimazole starting at 30 mg daily, and ophthalmopathy patients received high-dose intravenous methylprednisolone. According to the paper, TCR Vbeta CDR3 sequencing was carried out on some 130 peripheral blood samples, which came from 40 to 45 ophthalmopathy, around 74 hyperthyroidism and roughly 17 progressor patients. Paper-wide results and their limitations: Blood samples also contained most of the expanded thyroid clonotypes (frequency above 0.001), which suggests that blood repertoires may reflect thyroid immune responses. Sample size was not statistically predetermined, and investigators were not blinded to group allocation. In validation, the model predicted progression to ophthalmopathy a median of about 5.9 months before onset, with roughly 70% sensitivity and roughly 79% specificity. Ophthalmopathy was separated from stable hyperthyroidism by a 13 V-J signature model, with 85% to 90% sensitivity and about 81% specificity obtained in cross-validation and 80%/75% obtained in testing.

Moderately to severely active disease, a Clinical Activity Score of at least 3, a NOSPECS grade of at least 4, and a duration under 3 months were present in ophthalmopathy patients. Patients with uncontrolled infections, other autoimmune diseases, pregnancy or lactation were excluded. Diagnoses were based on clinical symptoms, serum thyroxine and TRAb, thyroid ultrasound and orbital computed tomography. Ficoll-Paque density gradient centrifugation was used to isolate PBMCs from around 10 ml of fresh peripheral blood. Total RNA was extracted using Trizol reagent, and RNA quality was assessed on an Agilent 2100 Bioanalyzer.

The specimen sequenced was blood. The V and J genes are TRBV27 and TRBJ1-5; TRBD1 could be the D gene, as 6 bases match. This TCR came from a woman aged 18 to 35 with Graves' ophthalmopathy. The DNA sequence is given as TGTGCCAGCAGTTTCGGGGGCCGTCAGCCCCAGCATTTT. This translates into CASSFGGRQPQHF.